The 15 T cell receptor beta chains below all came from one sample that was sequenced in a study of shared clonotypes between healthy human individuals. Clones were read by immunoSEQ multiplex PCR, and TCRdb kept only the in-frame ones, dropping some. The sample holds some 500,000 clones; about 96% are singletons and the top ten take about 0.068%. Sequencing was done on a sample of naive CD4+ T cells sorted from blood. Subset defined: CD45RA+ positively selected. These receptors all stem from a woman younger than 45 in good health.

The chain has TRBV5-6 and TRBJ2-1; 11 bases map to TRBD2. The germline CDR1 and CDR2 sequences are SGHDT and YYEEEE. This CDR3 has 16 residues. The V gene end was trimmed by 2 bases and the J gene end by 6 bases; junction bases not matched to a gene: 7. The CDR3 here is CASSFLAGGVGNEQFF. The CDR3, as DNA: TGTGCCAGCAGCTTCCTAGCGGGAGGAGTGGGCAATGAGCAGTTCTTC.

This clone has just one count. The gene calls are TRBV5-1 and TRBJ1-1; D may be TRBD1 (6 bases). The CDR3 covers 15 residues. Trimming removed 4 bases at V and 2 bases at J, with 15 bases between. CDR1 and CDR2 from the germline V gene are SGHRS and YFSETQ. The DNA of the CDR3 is TGCGCCAGCAGCCATTTCACAGGGATTAACACTGAAGCTTTCTTT. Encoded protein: CASSHFTGINTEAFF.

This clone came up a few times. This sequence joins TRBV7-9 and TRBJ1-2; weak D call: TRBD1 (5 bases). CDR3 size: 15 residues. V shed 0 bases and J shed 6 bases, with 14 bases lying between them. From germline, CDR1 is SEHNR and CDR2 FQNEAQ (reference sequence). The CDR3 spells CASSLAGGGGHGYTF. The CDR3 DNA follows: TGTGCCAGCAGCTTAGCCGGGGGAGGTGGCCATGGCTACACCTTC.

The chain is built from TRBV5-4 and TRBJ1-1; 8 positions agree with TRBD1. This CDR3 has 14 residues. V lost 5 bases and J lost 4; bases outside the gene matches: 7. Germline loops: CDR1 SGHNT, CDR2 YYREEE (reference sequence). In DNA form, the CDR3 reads TGTGCCAGCAGGCTAGGACAGGGCACCACTGAAGCTTTCTTT. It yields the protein CASRLGQGTTEAFF.

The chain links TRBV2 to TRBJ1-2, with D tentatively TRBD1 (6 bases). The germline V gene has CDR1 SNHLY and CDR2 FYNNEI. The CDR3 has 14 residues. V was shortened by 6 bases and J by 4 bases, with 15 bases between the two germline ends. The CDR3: CASSSQGTSYGYTF. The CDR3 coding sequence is TGTGCCAGCAGCAGCCAAGGGACATCCTATGGCTACACCTTC.

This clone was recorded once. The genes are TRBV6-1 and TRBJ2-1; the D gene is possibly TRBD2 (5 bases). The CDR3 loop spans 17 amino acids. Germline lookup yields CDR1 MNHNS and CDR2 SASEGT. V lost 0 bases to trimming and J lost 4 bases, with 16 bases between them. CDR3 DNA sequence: TGTGCCAGCAGTGAAGCAAAGAGTCTAGCCCGATACAATGAGCAGTTCTTC. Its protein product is CASSEAKSLARYNEQFF.

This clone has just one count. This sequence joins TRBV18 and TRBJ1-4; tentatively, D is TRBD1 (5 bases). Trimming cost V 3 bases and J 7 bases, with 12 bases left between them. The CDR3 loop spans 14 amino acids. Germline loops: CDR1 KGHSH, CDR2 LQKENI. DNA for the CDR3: TGTGCCAGCTCACCGAGGACATCTTTTGAAAAACTGTTTTTT. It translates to CASSPRTSFEKLFF.

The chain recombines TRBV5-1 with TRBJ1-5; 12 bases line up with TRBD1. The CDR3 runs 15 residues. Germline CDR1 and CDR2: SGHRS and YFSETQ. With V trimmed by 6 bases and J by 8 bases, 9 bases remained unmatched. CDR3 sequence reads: CASTLSGTGGEPQHF. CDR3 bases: TGCGCCAGCACATTGTCCGGGACAGGGGGCGAGCCCCAGCATTTT. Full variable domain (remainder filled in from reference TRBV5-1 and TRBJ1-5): KAGVTQTPRYLIKTRGQQVTLSCSPISGHRSVSWYQQTPGQGLQFLFEYFSETQRNKGNFPGRFSGRQFSNSRSEMNVSTLELGDSALYLCASTLSGTGGEPQHFGDGTRLSIL.

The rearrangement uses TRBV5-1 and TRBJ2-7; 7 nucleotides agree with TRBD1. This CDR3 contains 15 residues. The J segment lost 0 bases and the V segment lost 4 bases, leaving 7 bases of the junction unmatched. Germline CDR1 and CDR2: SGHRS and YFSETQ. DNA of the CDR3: TGCGCCAGCAGCGCAGGGACAGCCAGCTCCTACGAGCAGTACTTC. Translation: CASSAGTASSYEQYF. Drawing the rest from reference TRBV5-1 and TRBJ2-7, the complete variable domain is KAGVTQTPRYLIKTRGQQVTLSCSPISGHRSVSWYQQTPGQGLQFLFEYFSETQRNKGNFPGRFSGRQFSNSRSEMNVSTLELGDSALYLCASSAGTASSYEQYFGPGTRLTVT.

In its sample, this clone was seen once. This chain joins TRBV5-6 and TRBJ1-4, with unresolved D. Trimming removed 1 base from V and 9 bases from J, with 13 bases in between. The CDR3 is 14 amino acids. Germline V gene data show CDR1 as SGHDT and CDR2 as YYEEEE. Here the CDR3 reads CASSLPGTTKKLFF. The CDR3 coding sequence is TGTGCCAGCAGCTTGCCAGGTACCACTAAAAAACTGTTTTTT.

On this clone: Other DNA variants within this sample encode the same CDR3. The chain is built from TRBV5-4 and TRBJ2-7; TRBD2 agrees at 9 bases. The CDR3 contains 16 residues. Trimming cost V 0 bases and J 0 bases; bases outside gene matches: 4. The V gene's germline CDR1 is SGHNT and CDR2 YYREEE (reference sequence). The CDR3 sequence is CASSLGLAVSSYEQYF. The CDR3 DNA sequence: TGTGCCAGCAGCTTGGGACTAGCGGTAAGCTCCTACGAGCAGTACTTC.

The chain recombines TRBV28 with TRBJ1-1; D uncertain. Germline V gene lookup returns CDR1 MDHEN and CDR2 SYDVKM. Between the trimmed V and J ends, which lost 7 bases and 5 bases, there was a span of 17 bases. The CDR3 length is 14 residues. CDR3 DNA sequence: TGTGCCAGCACCCCTCAGAATTCAGTAACTGAAGCTTTCTTT. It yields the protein CASTPQNSVTEAFF. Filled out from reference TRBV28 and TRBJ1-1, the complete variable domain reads DVKVTQSSRYLVKRTGEKVFLECVQDMDHENMFWYRQDPGLGLRLIYFSYDVKMKEKGDIPEGYSVSREKKERFSLILESASTNQTSMYLCASTPQNSVTEAFFGQGTRLTVV.

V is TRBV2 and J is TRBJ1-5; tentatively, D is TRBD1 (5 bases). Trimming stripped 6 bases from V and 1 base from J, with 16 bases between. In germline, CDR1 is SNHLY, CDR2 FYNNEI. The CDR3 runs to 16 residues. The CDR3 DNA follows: TGTGCCAGCAGCCCCGGGACGATAAAGAGCAATCAGCCCCAGCATTTT. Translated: CASSPGTIKSNQPQHF.

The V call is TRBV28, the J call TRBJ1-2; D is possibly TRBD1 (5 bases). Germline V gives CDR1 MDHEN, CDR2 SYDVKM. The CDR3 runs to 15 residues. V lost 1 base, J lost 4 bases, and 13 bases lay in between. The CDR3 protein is CASSLYRNRGYGYTF. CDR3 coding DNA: TGTGCCAGCAGTTTATACAGGAACCGGGGCTATGGCTACACCTTC.

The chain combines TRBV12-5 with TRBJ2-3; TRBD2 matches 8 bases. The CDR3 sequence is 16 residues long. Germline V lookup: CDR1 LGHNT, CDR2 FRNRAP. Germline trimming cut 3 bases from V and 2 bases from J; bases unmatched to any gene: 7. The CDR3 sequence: CASGFSLAGFTDTQYF. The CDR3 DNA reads TGTGCTAGTGGTTTCTCCTTAGCGGGATTCACAGATACGCAGTATTTT.